This T cell receptor (beta chain) was sequenced for a study of technical replicates of blood from several donors. The data were produced by immunoSEQ multiplex PCR, yet TCRdb's version contains in-frame clones alone and is incomplete. The repertoire has some 60,000 clones, approximately 89% of them found once; the top ten carry about 5%. Trimming took 1 base from V and 5 from J, leaving 8 bases between them. CDR1 and CDR2 from the germline V gene are SGHTA and FQGNSA. CDR3 length equals 13 residues. This clonotype originated in a human donor in good health. Some clones in this sample may be carry-over from other donors' samples. The chain combines TRBV7-2 with TRBJ2-5, with D possibly matching TRBD2 (5 bases). Sequencing was done on a sample of PBMCs. The CDR3, as DNA: TGTGCCAGCAGCTTAGGAAGAGGGGAGACCCAGTACTTC. It encodes CASSLGRGETQYF.